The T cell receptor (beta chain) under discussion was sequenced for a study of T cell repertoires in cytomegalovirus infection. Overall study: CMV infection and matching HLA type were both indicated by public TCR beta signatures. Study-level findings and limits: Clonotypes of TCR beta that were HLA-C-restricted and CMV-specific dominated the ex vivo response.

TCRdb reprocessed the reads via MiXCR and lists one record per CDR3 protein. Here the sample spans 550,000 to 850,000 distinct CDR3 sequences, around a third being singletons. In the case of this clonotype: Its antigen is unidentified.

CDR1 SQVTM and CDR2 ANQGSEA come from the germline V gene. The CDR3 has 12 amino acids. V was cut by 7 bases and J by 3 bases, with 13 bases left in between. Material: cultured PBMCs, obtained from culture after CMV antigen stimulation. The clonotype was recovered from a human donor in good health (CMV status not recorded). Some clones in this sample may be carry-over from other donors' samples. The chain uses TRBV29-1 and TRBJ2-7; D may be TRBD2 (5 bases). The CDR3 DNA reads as TGCAGCGCCACCGGGATCCACTACGAGCAGTACTTC. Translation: CSATGIHYEQYF.